A selection of T cell receptor beta chains follows, all from one sample in a study of T-cell reconstitution after alpha-beta-depleted transplantation in children. TCRdb re-analysed the PCR reads in MiXCR, keeping a single row per CDR3 protein. The sample consists of 450,000 to 600,000 distinct CDR3 sequences, roughly 33% of them appearing once. This material consisted of PBMCs from the stem cell graft donor, taken from the stem cell graft. Source of these receptors: a human donor who donated a stem cell graft to a child with aplastic anemia. The CDR3 runs from the conserved cysteine through the conserved F or W. A D gene is named only where the DNA matches it firmly. Expanded clones are given a class, and other clones once, few, many or no size at all.

clone size	V gene	D gene	J gene	CDR3 DNA	CDR3 protein
.	TRBV5-1	.	TRBJ2-2	TGCGCCAGCAGCTTGGCCCTGAGCGGAGCCCAATTGAACACCGGGGAGCTGTTTTTT	CASSLALSGAQLNTGELFF
.	TRBV7-2	.	TRBJ1-5	TGTGCCAGCAGCTTAGCAATGACAAGTTATAGCAATCAGCCCCAGCATTTT	CASSLAMTSYSNQPQHF
.	TRBV3-1	TRBD1	TRBJ2-7	TGTGCCAGCAGCGTGGGACAGGGGGCGGTCGAGCAGTACTTC	CASSVGQGAVEQYF
.	TRBV3-1	.	TRBJ2-1	TGTGCCAGCAGCCAAGGACAGATCACCTACAATGAGCAGTTCTTC	CASSQGQITYNEQFF
.	TRBV20-1	TRBD1	TRBJ2-1	TGCAGTGCTAGAGATGGGGACAGGGGGCATGACAATGAGCAGTTCTTC	CSARDGDRGHDNEQFF
.	TRBV4-1	TRBD2	TRBJ2-5	TGCGCCAGCAGCCAAGGTCCTAGCGGGAGTATGGAGACCCAGTACTTC	CASSQGPSGSMETQYF
.	TRBV7-8	TRBD2	TRBJ2-5	TGTGCCAGCAGCTTAGGAAGGACGGGCGGGAGGGCCCAAGAGACCCAGTACTTC	CASSLGRTGGRAQETQYF
.	TRBV12-3/TRBV12-4	.	TRBJ2-1	TGTGCCAGCTCGAACGGACACGATGAGCAGTTCTTC	CASSNGHDEQFF
.	TRBV20-1	TRBD2	TRBJ2-5	TGCAGTGCTCTCGTACGGGAGGGGCTAGGGGAGACCCAGTACTTC	CSALVREGLGETQYF
many	TRBV20-1	.	TRBJ1-2	TGCAGTGCTAGAGAGCCGCCGGGGATTGATGGCTACACCTTC	CSAREPPGIDGYTF
.	TRBV9	.	TRBJ2-1	TGTGCCAGCAGCCCCACGGGAAATAGCGCGGCCAATGAGCAGTTCTTC	CASSPTGNSAANEQFF
.	TRBV6-2/TRBV6-3	.	TRBJ1-5	TGTGCCAGCAGTTACTCACGGGTGAATCAGCCCCAGCATTTT	CASSYSRVNQPQHF
.	TRBV2	TRBD1	TRBJ1-5	TGTGCCAGCAGTGGGGGGGACAGGGGAAAGAACAATCAGCCCCAGCATTTT	CASSGGDRGKNNQPQHF
.	TRBV12-3/TRBV12-4	TRBD2	TRBJ2-1	TGTGCCAGCAGTTTCGCCGGGACTAGAAGTCGTAGAGATGAGCAGTTCTTC	CASSFAGTRSRRDEQFF
.	TRBV19	.	TRBJ1-3	TGTGCCAGTAGTACGGGCCCGGACTTTCGAAACACCATATATTTT	CASSTGPDFRNTIYF
.	TRBV7-2	.	TRBJ1-5	TGTGCCAGCAGCTTAGGGGGTGGAGAGCAGCCCCAGCATTTT	CASSLGGGEQPQHF
.	TRBV5-4	TRBD2	TRBJ2-1	TGTGCCAGCAGCAAGGGACTAGCGGGAATCCTCGACAATGAGCAGTTCTTC	CASSKGLAGILDNEQFF
few	TRBV7-9	TRBD1	TRBJ1-2	TGTGCCAGCAGCTTAGTCGGACTACAGGGGACCTATGGCTACACCTTC	CASSLVGLQGTYGYTF
.	TRBV14	.	TRBJ2-5	TGTGCCAGCAGCCAGGAGATGACGCAAGTTATCAAGACCCAGTACTTC	CASSQEMTQVIKTQYF
many	TRBV10-1	TRBD2	TRBJ2-1	TGCGCCAGCAGTGAGGGACTAGCGGGGGAGCAGTTCTTC	CASSEGLAGEQFF
.	TRBV9	.	TRBJ2-5	TGTGCCAGCGGTTCATTTGGGACGGTACAAGAGACCCAGTACTTC	CASGSFGTVQETQYF
.	TRBV6-1	.	TRBJ1-2	TGTGCCAGCAGTGACACCGCTACGGGACGGTTCCACTATGGCTACACCTTC	CASSDTATGRFHYGYTF
.	TRBV12-3/TRBV12-4	TRBD1	TRBJ1-2	TGTGCCAGCAGACTATCTAGGGACAGGGTTAACTATGGCTACACCTTC	CASRLSRDRVNYGYTF
.	TRBV7-2	.	TRBJ1-1	TGTGCCAGCAGCTTCCTAGGGCAGCCGAACACTGAAGCTTTCTTT	CASSFLGQPNTEAFF
few	TRBV6-2/TRBV6-3	TRBD1	TRBJ2-1	TGTGCCAGCAGAGGGCCGGGACAGGGCCGTAATGAGCAGTTCTTC	CASRGPGQGRNEQFF
few	TRBV18	.	TRBJ1-1	TGTGCCAGCTCACCTAGCCGAGGAAACACTGAAGCTTTCTTT	CASSPSRGNTEAFF
.	TRBV5-4	.	TRBJ1-4	TGTGCCAGCAGCTGGCAGTCAGGGAGCACTAATGAAAAACTGTTTTTT	CASSWQSGSTNEKLFF
few	TRBV7-2	.	TRBJ1-5	TGTGCCAGCAGCTTTAGGGAGGACAAGCCCCAGCATTTT	CASSFREDKPQHF
.	TRBV7-2	TRBD1	TRBJ1-5	TGTGCCAGCAGCCCTCGGACAGGGGATCAGCCCCAGCATTTT	CASSPRTGDQPQHF
.	TRBV13	TRBD2	TRBJ2-7	TGTGCCAGCAGCTTCCCGATCGGCGGGAGCCGCGACGAGCAGTACTTC	CASSFPIGGSRDEQYF
.	TRBV20-1	TRBD1	TRBJ1-5	TGCAGCGCTATACCGGGACAGGGCCACAATCAGCCCCAGCATTTT	CSAIPGQGHNQPQHF
once	TRBV4-3	.	TRBJ1-1	TGCGCCAGCAGCCAAGATCTAGCCAGGGGAACTGAAGCTTTCTTT	CASSQDLARGTEAFF
.	TRBV5-1	.	TRBJ1-2	TGCGCCAGCAGCTTCGAGGGGATCGATGGCTACACCTTC	CASSFEGIDGYTF
.	TRBV29-1	TRBD2	TRBJ2-1	TGCAGCGTTGAGGTCGGGACTACTGAGCAGTTCTTC	CSVEVGTTEQFF
once	TRBV5-1	.	TRBJ2-1	TGCGCCAGCAGCTTGCGGGGCGGGTCGGGCCCCTACAATGAGCAGTTCTTC	CASSLRGGSGPYNEQFF
few	TRBV4-2	.	TRBJ2-7	TGTGCCAGCAGACATAACCCCCGGGGAAAGTACTTC	CASRHNPRGKYF
few	TRBV20-1	.	TRBJ1-5	TGCAGTGCTAGTAGGGGCCTTGGCAATCAGCCCCAGCATTTT	CSASRGLGNQPQHF
.	TRBV15	TRBD1	TRBJ2-5	TGTGCCACCAGCAGCGGACAGGGGGGAGAGACCCAGTACTTC	CATSSGQGGETQYF
few	TRBV6-5	.	TRBJ2-3	TGTGCCAGCAGTTACTCGATAGGACGGAGCACAGATACGCAGTATTTT	CASSYSIGRSTDTQYF
.	TRBV7-8	.	TRBJ2-4	TGTGCCAGCAGCTTAGGAAGTGTAGCCAAAAACATTCAGTACTTC	CASSLGSVAKNIQYF
few	TRBV29-1	TRBD1	TRBJ2-3	TGCAGCTATAGACAGGGCAGGACAGATACGCAGTATTTT	CSYRQGRTDTQYF
.	TRBV7-8	TRBD1	TRBJ2-7	TGTGCCAGCAGCTCCGACCGACAGGGGACGACCTACGAGCAGTACTTC	CASSSDRQGTTYEQYF
few	TRBV20-1	.	TRBJ2-1	TGCAGTGCTAGAGCCGGGGTTAGCTCCTACAATGAGCAGTTCTTC	CSARAGVSSYNEQFF
.	TRBV6-1	.	TRBJ2-2	TGTGCCAGCAGTGACAGGCTGAACACCGGGGAGCTGTTTTTT	CASSDRLNTGELFF
.	TRBV10-3	.	TRBJ1-1	TGTGCCATCATGGGTGCACAGTACACTGAAGCTTTCTTT	CAIMGAQYTEAFF
.	TRBV7-2	.	TRBJ1-2	TGTGCCAGCAGCCCGCAGGGTTCGGGGGGCTACACCTTC	CASSPQGSGGYTF
few	TRBV20-1	TRBD1	TRBJ1-2	TGCAGTGCTAGACAACAGGGGCAAGGCAGCTATGGCTACACCTTC	CSARQQGQGSYGYTF
.	TRBV21-1	.	TRBJ1-2	TGTGCTAACTATGGCTACACCTTC	CANYGYTF
.	TRBV29-1	TRBD1	TRBJ2-2	TGCAGCGTTGAAGATTACCCCGGGACAGGGCAGGGAACCGGGGAGCTGTTTTTT	CSVEDYPGTGQGTGELFF
.	TRBV12-3/TRBV12-4	.	TRBJ1-6	TGTGCCAGCAGTTGGGAGACAGGCTGGGGGTCACCCCTCCACTTT	CASSWETGWGSPLHF
few	TRBV6-1	TRBD1	TRBJ1-3	TGTGCCAGCAGCCCCTTGATAGGGGGCAATGGAAACACCATATATTTT	CASSPLIGGNGNTIYF
.	TRBV12-3/TRBV12-4	.	TRBJ2-4	TGTGCCAGCAGTTTACCCAGAGAATTAGCCAAAAACATTCAGTACTTC	CASSLPRELAKNIQYF
few	TRBV7-2	.	TRBJ1-4	TGTGCCAGCGCCCCGGGGGGGCTTAATGAAAAACTGTTTTTT	CASAPGGLNEKLFF
few	TRBV18	TRBD2	TRBJ2-1	TGTGCCAGCTCACCAGGTCCTAGCGGTACCTACAATGAGCAGTTCTTC	CASSPGPSGTYNEQFF